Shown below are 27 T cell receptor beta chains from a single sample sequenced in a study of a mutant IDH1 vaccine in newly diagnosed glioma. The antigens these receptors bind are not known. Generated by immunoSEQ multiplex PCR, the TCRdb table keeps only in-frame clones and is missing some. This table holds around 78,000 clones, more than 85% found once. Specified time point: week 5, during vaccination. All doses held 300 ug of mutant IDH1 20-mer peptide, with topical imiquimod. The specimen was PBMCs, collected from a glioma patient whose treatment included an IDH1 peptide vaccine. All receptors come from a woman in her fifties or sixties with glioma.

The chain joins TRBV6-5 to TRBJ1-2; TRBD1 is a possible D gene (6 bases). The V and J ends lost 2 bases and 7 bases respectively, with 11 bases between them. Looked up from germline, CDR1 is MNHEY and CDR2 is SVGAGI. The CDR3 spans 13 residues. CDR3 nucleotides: TGTGCCAGCAGTTACGGGGGCACGAGTGGCTACACCTTC. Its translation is CASSYGGTSGYTF.

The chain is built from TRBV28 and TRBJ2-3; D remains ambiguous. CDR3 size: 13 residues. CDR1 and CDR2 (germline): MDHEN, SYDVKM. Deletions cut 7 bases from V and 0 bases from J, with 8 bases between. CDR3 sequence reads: CASKSTSTDTQYF. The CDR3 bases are TGTGCCAGCAAGTCGACTAGCACAGATACGCAGTATTTT. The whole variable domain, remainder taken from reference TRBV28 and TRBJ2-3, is DVKVTQSSRYLVKRTGEKVFLECVQDMDHENMFWYRQDPGLGLRLIYFSYDVKMKEKGDIPEGYSVSREKKERFSLILESASTNQTSMYLCASKSTSTDTQYFGPGTRLTVL.

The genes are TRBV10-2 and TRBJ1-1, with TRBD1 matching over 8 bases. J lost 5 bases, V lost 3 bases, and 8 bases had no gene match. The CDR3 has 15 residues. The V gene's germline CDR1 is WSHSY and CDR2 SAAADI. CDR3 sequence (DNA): TGCGCCAGCAGTGACTTACAGGGGGAAGTTACTGAAGCTTTCTTT. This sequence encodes CASSDLQGEVTEAFF.

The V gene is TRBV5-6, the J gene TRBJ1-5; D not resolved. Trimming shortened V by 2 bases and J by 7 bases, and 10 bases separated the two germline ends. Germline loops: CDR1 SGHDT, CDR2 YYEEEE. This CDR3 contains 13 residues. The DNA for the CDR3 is TGTGCCAGCAGCTTCAGGACGGGCCAGCCCCAGCATTTT. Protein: CASSFRTGQPQHF.

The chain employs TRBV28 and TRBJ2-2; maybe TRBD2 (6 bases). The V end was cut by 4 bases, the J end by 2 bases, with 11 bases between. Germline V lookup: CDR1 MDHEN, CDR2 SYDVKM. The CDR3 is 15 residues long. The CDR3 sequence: CASSSGGINTGELFF. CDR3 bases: TGTGCCAGCAGTTCTGGGGGGATAAACACCGGGGAGCTGTTTTTT. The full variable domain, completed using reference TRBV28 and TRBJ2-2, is DVKVTQSSRYLVKRTGEKVFLECVQDMDHENMFWYRQDPGLGLRLIYFSYDVKMKEKGDIPEGYSVSREKKERFSLILESASTNQTSMYLCASSSGGINTGELFFGEGSRLTVL.

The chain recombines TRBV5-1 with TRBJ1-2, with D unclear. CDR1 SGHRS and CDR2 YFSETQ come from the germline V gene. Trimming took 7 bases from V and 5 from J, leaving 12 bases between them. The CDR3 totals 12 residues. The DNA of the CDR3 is TGCGCCAGCGGGTACGAAAGTTATGGCTACACCTTC. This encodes CASGYESYGYTF.

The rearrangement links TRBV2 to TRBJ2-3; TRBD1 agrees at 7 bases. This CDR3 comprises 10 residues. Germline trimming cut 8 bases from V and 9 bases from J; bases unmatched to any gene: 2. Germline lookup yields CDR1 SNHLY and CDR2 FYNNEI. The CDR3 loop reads CASLGQTQYF. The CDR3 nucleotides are TGTGCCAGCCTGGGACAGACGCAGTATTTT.

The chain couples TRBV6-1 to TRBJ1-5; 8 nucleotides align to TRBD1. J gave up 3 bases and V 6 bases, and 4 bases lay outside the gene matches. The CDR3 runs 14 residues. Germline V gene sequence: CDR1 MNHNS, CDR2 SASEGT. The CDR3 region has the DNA TGTGCCAGCAGCGGGACAGGTATCAATCAGCCCCAGCATTTT. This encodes CASSGTGINQPQHF.

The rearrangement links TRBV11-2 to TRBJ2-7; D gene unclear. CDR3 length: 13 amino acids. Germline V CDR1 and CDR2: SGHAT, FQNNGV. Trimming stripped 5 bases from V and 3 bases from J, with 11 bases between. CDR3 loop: CASSLRVYYEQYF. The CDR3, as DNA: TGTGCCAGCAGCCTCAGAGTTTACTACGAGCAGTACTTC.

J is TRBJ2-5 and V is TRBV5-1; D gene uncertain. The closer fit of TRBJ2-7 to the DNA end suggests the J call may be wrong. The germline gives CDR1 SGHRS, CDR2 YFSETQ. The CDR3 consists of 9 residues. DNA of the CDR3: TGCGCCAGCGTAGACGAGCAGTACTTC. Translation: CASVDEQYF.

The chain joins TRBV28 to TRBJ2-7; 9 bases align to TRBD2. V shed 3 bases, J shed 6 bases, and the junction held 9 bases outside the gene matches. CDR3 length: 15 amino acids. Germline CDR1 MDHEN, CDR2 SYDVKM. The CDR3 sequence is CASSLVGSGSSEQYF. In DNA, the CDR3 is TGTGCCAGCAGTTTGGTTGGTAGCGGGAGCAGCGAGCAGTACTTC.

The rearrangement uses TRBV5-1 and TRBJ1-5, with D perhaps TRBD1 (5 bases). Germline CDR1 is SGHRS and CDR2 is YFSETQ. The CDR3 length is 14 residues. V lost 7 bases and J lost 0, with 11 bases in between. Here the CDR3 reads CASPPGISNQPQHF. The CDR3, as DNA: TGCGCCAGCCCGCCAGGGATTAGCAATCAGCCCCAGCATTTT. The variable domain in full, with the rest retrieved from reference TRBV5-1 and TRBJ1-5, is KAGVTQTPRYLIKTRGQQVTLSCSPISGHRSVSWYQQTPGQGLQFLFEYFSETQRNKGNFPGRFSGRQFSNSRSEMNVSTLELGDSALYLCASPPGISNQPQHFGDGTRLSIL.

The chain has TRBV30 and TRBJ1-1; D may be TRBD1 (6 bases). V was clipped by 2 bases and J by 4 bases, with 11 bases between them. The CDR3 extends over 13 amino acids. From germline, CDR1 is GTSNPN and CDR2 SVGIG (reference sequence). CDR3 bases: TGTGCCTGGAGTCAGGGCAGGGGCACTGAAGCTTTCTTT. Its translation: CAWSQGRGTEAFF.

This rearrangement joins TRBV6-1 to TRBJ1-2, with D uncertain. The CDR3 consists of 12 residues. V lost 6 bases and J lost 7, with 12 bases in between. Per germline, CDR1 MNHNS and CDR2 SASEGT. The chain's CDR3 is CASSKDGLGYTF. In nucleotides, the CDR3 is TGTGCCAGCAGCAAGGACGGTCTTGGCTACACCTTC.

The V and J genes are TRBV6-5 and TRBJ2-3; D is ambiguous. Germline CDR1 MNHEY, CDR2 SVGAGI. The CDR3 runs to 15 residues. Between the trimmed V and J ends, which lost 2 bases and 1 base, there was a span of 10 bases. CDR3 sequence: CASSYGKTGTDTQYF. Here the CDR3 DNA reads TGTGCCAGCAGTTACGGGAAGACTGGCACAGATACGCAGTATTTT.

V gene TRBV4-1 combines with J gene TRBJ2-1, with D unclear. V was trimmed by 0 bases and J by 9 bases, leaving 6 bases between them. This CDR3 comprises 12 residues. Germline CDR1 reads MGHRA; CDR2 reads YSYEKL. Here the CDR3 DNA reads TGCGCCAGCAGCCAAGAATTGGGTGAGCAGTTCTTC. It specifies CASSQELGEQFF.

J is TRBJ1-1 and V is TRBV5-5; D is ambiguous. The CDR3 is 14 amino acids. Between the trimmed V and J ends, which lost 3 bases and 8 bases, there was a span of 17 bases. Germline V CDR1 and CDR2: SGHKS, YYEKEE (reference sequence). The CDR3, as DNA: TGTGCCAGCAGCTGGGCGATCCGGGTCTCCGAAGCTTTCTTT. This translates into CASSWAIRVSEAFF. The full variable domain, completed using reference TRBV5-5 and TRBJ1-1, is DAGVTQSPTHLIKTRGQQVTLRCSPISGHKSVSWYQQVLGQGPQFIFQYYEKEERGRGNFPDRFSARQFPNYSSELNVNALLLGDSALYLCASSWAIRVSEAFFGQGTRLTVV.

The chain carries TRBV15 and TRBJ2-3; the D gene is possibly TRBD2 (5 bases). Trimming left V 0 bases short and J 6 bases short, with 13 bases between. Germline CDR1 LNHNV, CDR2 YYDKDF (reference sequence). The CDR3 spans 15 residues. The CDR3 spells CATSRDRGGRDTQYF. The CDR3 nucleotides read TGTGCCACCAGCAGAGATCGGGGTGGTAGGGATACGCAGTATTTT.

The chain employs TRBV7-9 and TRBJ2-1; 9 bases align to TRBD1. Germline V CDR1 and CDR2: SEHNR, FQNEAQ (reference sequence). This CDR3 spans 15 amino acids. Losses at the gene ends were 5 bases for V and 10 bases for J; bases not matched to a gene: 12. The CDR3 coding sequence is TGTGCCAGCAGCCCAGGACAGGGGCGGAGAGTGGAGCAGTTCTTC. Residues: CASSPGQGRRVEQFF.

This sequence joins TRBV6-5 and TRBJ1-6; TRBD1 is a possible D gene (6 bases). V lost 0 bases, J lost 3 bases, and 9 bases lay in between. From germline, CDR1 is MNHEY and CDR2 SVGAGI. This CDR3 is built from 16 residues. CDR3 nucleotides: TGTGCCAGCAGTTACTCCCAGGGGTTCTATAATTCACCCCTCCACTTT. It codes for CASSYSQGFYNSPLHF.

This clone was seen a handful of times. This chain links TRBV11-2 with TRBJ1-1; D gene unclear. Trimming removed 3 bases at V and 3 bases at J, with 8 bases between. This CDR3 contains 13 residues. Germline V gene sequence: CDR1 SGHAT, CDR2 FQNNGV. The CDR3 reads CASSLSVDTEAFF. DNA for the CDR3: TGTGCCAGCAGCTTGAGTGTGGACACTGAAGCTTTCTTT.

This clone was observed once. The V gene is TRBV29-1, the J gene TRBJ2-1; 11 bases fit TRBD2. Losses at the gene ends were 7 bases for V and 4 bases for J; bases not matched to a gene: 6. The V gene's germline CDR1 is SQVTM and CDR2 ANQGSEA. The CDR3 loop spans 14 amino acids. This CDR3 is CSGLAGGGYNEQFF. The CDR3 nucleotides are TGCAGCGGATTAGCGGGAGGGGGGTACAATGAGCAGTTCTTC.

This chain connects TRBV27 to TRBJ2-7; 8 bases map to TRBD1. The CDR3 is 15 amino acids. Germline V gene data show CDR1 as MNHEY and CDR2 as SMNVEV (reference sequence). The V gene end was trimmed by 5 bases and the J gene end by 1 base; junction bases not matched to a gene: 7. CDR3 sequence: CASSPGTGSSYEQYF. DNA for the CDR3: TGTGCCAGCAGTCCGGGGACAGGATCATCCTACGAGCAGTACTTC.

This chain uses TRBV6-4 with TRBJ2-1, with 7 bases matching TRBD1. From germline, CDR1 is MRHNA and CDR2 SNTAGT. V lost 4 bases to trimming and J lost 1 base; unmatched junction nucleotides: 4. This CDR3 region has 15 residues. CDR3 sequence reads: CASSADRASYNEQFF. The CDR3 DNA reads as TGTGCCAGCAGTGCCGACAGGGCATCCTACAATGAGCAGTTCTTC.

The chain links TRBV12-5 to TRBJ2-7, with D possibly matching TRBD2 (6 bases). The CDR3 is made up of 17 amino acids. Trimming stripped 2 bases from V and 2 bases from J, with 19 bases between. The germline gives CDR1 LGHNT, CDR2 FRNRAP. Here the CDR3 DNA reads TGTGCTAGTGGTTTGTCTTTTCGGGGACTTCTGACCTACGAGCAGTACTTC. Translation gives CASGLSFRGLLTYEQYF.

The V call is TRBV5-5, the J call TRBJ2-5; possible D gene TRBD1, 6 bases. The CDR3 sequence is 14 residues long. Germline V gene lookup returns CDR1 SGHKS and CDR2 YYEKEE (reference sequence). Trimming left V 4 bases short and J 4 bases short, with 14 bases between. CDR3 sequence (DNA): TGTGCCAGCAGCCACGATACAGGGCGAGAGACCCAGTACTTC. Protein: CASSHDTGRETQYF. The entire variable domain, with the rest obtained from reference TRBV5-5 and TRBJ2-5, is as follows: DAGVTQSPTHLIKTRGQQVTLRCSPISGHKSVSWYQQVLGQGPQFIFQYYEKEERGRGNFPDRFSARQFPNYSSELNVNALLLGDSALYLCASSHDTGRETQYFGPGTRLLVL.

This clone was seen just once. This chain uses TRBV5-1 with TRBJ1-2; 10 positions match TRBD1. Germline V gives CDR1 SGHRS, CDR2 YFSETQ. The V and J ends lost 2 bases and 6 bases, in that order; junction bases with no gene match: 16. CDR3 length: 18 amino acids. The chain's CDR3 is CASSFYSGTGARPDGYTF. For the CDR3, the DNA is TGCGCCAGCAGCTTCTATTCCGGGACAGGGGCGCGCCCGGATGGCTACACCTTC.